The 4 T cell receptor beta chains below all came from one sample that was sequenced in a study of tumor-infiltrating lymphocytes in primary liver carcinoma. A constant-region primer primed TCR beta cDNA synthesis from roughly 520 ng of total RNA. Slightly modified ARM-PCR with three nested multiplex PCR rounds yielded TCR beta libraries. Investigators reported that the first two PCR rounds, at approximately 11 cycles each, used TRBV1-TRBV30 forward primers with a C-beta reverse primer. TCRdb reprocessed the multiplex PCR reads via MiXCR and lists one record per CDR3 protein. Of approximately 190,000 distinct CDR3 sequences listed, 70% to 90% were seen once; the top ten hold less than 20%. Co-extracting RNA and DNA was done with about 17-30 mg of unsorted bulk tissue as input. The sequenced sample consisted of tumor tissue from primary liver carcinoma. These receptors were obtained from a middle-aged man with primary liver carcinoma and hepatitis B virus infection.

On this clonotype: A single base separates this from a much larger clone, so it may be a read error. The rearrangement links TRBV7-8 to TRBJ2-7, with unresolved D. The CDR3 is made up of 13 amino acids. The germline gives CDR1 SGHVS, CDR2 FQNEAQ. The CDR3 is CTSSALGSYEQYF. CDR3 DNA sequence: TGTACCAGCAGCGCTCTCGGTTCTTACGAGCAGTACTTC.

In the case of this clonotype: At one end the junction does not follow the germline gene, possibly because of a read error. The chain has TRBV11-3 and TRBJ1-1; D gene unclear. The CDR3 has 13 residues. The V gene's germline CDR1 is SGHNT and CDR2 YENEEA. DNA for the CDR3: TGTGCCAGCAGTAAGGCCACGGGCACTGAAACTTTCTTT. Its translation: CASSKATGTETFF.

Points on this clonotype: This may be a read error, as it is one base from a much larger clone. The V gene is TRBV11-2, the J gene TRBJ2-1, with TRBD2 matching 11 bases. Germline assignment: CDR1 SGHAT and CDR2 FQNNGV. The CDR3 has 19 amino acids. The DNA for the CDR3 is TGTACCAGCAGCCCTCGAGGGACTAGCGGCTCTAGCTCCTACAATGAGCAGTTCTTC. Translation gives CTSSPRGTSGSSSYNEQFF.

The chain has TRBV4-3 and TRBJ1-2; a possible D gene is TRBD1 (6 bases). The V gene lost 7 bases and the J gene lost 12 bases, with 30 bases spanning the gap. CDR3 length equals 16 residues. Germline assignment: CDR1 LGHNA and CDR2 YSLEER. The CDR3 sequence is CASTQAGAGSNYVHTF. CDR3 nucleotide sequence: TGCGCCAGCACCCAGGCAGGGGCAGGGAGTAACTATGTCCACACCTTC.